This T cell receptor beta chain came from a study of blood T cell repertoires in COVID-19. Recruits, aged about 18 to 89 years, lived in 25 or so US areas. Measured with immunoSEQ multiplex PCR; TCRdb has only the in-frame clones, and not every one. The profile shows 140,000 to 150,000 clones, 84% of them singletons. The CDR3 consists of 13 residues. After removal of 6 bases from V and 6 bases from J, the junction contained 4 bases not matched to a gene. Germline-derived CDR1 and CDR2 are WNHNN and SYGVQD (reference sequence). J is TRBJ1-2 and V is TRBV10-1; TRBD1 aligns across 10 bases. This receptor was identified in a woman between 50 and 59 years old with acute COVID-19. Sample: PBMCs or T cells enriched from blood (not recorded which). The CDR3 here is CASSKGQGDGYTF. CDR3 nucleotides: TGCGCCAGCAGCAAAGGACAGGGGGATGGCTACACCTTC.